This passage covers 8 T cell receptor beta chains from one sample sequenced in a study of T cell changes during pregnancy in multiple sclerosis. Generated by immunoSEQ multiplex PCR, the TCRdb table keeps only in-frame clones and is missing some. Of about 70,000 clones listed, almost 95% are singletons. Sample: CD8+ T cells from peripheral blood mononuclear cells, taken in the third trimester of pregnancy. These TCRs come from a female donor in good health, enrolled as a control in a pregnancy study.

V is TRBV9 and J is TRBJ1-3; maybe TRBD1 (6 bases). CDR1 and CDR2 (germline): SGDLS, YYNGEE. The CDR3 extends over 15 amino acids. V lost 0 bases, J lost 4 bases, and 11 bases lay in between. The CDR3 loop is CASSVESGVGNTIYF. The CDR3 DNA reads TGTGCCAGCAGCGTAGAGTCAGGGGTCGGAAACACCATATATTTT.

The chain employs TRBV5-4 and TRBJ1-2; 8 bases map to TRBD1. This CDR3 is 16 amino acids long. Per the germline V gene, CDR1 is SGHNT and CDR2 is YYREEE (reference sequence). The junction had 7 bases not matched to a gene; V was cut back by 1 base and J by 2 bases. In DNA form, the CDR3 reads TGTGCCAGCAGCTTGCCAAAACAGGGGGGAAACTATGGCTACACCTTC. Translating it yields CASSLPKQGGNYGYTF.

The chain couples TRBV7-2 to TRBJ2-1, with D tentatively TRBD1 (6 bases). Trimming cost V 0 bases and J 8 bases, with 8 bases left between them. The length of the CDR3 is 13 residues. The germline gives CDR1 SGHTA, CDR2 FQGNSA. This chain's CDR3 is CASSLAQGDEQFF. The CDR3 DNA follows: TGTGCCAGCAGCTTAGCACAGGGAGATGAGCAGTTCTTC. The entire variable domain, with the rest obtained from reference TRBV7-2 and TRBJ2-1, is as follows: GAGVSQSPSNKVTEKGKDVELRCDPISGHTALYWYRQSLGQGLEFLIYFQGNSAPDKSGLPSDRFSAERTGGSVSTLTIQRTQQEDSAVYLCASSLAQGDEQFFGPGTRLTVL.

V usage is TRBV4-1 and J usage is TRBJ2-3, with TRBD2 identical over 13 bases. This CDR3 comprises 19 residues. V was pared by 0 bases and J by 2 bases, with 8 bases of the junction left unmatched. The germline gives CDR1 MGHRA, CDR2 YSYEKL. CDR3 residues: CASSQERTSGGRITDTQYF. CDR3 in DNA: TGCGCCAGCAGCCAAGAACGGACTAGCGGGGGCCGTATCACAGATACGCAGTATTTT.

There are many counts of this clone. This sequence joins TRBV6-1 and TRBJ1-3, with D hard to call. The CDR3 is made up of 16 amino acids. Germline CDR1 reads MNHNS; CDR2 reads SASEGT. V lost 2 bases and J 4 bases, leaving 15 bases between the germline ends. DNA of the CDR3: TGTGCCAGCAGTGAATGGGATGGAGGGTCCGGAAACACCATATATTTT. Translated, it gives CASSEWDGGSGNTIYF.

About this clone: Other DNA sequences of this sample code for an identical CDR3. The rearrangement joins TRBV7-9 to TRBJ1-1; 7 bases align to TRBD1. The CDR3 runs 12 residues. CDR1 is SEHNR, CDR2 FQNEAQ, per germline (reference sequence). J was trimmed by 8 bases and V by 4 bases; bases with no gene match: 4. The CDR3 DNA sequence: TGTGCCAGCAGCTCGACAGGGAACGAAGCTTTCTTT. This gives the protein CASSSTGNEAFF. The variable domain in full, completed from reference TRBV7-9 and TRBJ1-1, reads DTGVSQNPRHKITKRGQNVTFRCDPISEHNRLYWYRQTLGQGPEFLTYFQNEAQLEKSRLLSDRFSAERPKGSFSTLEIQRTEQGDSAMYLCASSSTGNEAFFGQGTRLTVV.

This chain links TRBV9 with TRBJ2-5; 10 bases line up with TRBD2. The CDR3 consists of 18 residues. V gave up 4 bases and J gave up 5 bases; unmatched junction bases: 17. Germline V gene lookup returns CDR1 SGDLS and CDR2 YYNGEE. CDR3 sequence reads: CASSFSGLAGAGGETQYF. DNA of the CDR3: TGTGCCAGCAGCTTCAGCGGTCTAGCGGGGGCCGGGGGGGAGACCCAGTACTTC.

CDR3 in amino acids: CASSPWTGGYNEQFF. CDR3 DNA: TGTGCCAGCAGTCCTTGGACAGGGGGTTACAATGAGCAGTTCTTC. V usage is TRBV27 and J usage is TRBJ2-1, with 10 bases identical to TRBD1. The CDR3 is made up of 15 amino acids. Germline CDR1 is MNHEY and CDR2 is SMNVEV (reference sequence). The J segment lost 4 bases and the V segment lost 5 bases, leaving 5 bases of the junction unmatched.